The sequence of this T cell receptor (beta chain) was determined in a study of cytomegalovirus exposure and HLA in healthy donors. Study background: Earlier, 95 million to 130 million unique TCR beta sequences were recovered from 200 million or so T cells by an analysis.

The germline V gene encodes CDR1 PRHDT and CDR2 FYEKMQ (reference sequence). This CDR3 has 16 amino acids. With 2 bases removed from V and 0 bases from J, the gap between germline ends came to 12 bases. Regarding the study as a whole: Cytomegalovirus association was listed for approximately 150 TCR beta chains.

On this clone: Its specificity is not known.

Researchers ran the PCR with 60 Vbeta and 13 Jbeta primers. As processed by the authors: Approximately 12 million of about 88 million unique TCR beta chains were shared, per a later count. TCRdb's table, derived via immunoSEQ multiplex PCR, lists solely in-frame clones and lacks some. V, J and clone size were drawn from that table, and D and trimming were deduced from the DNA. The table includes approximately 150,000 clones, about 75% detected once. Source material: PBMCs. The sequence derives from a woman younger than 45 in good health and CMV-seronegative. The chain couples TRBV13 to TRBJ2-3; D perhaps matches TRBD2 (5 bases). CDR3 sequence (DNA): TGTGCCAGCAGCTTAAAGCTAGCATCTAGCACAGATACGCAGTATTTT. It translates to CASSLKLASSTDTQYF.